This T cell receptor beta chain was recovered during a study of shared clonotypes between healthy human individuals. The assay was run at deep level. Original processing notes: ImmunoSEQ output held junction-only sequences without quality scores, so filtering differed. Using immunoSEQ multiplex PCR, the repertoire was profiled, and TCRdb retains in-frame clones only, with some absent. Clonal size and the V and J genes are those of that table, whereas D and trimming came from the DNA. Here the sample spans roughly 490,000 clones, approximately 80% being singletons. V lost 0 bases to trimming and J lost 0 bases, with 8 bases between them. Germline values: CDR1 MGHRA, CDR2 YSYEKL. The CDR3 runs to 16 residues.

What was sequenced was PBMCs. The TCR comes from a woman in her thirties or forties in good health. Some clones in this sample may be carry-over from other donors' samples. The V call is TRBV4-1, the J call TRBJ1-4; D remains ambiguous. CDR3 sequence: CASSQDGQPTNEKLFF. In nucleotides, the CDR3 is TGCGCCAGCAGCCAAGACGGGCAGCCAACTAATGAAAAACTGTTTTTT.